These T cell receptor beta chains were read from a single sample in a study of CD4 T cells in relation to SARS-CoV-2 and coronaviruses. TCRdb's copy holds only in-frame clones and misses some; the assay was immunoSEQ multiplex PCR. This table has 35,000 to 40,000 clones, around 89% appearing once. The specimen sequenced was memory CD4+ T cells from PBMCs. The receptors derive from an adult with COVID-19. CDR3s include the opening cysteine and the closing phenylalanine or tryptophan. A D gene is named only where the DNA matches it firmly. The listing skips clone size in some rows; elsewhere it reads once, few, many or a size class.

CDR3 protein	CDR3 DNA	V gene	J gene	D gene	clone size
CASSQDKGTQYF	TGCGCCAGCAGCCAAGATAAGGGTACGCAGTATTTT	TRBV4-1	TRBJ2-3	-	-
CASSSIWGDDSYEQYF	TGTGCCAGTAGTAGTATTTGGGGGGACGACTCCTACGAGCAGTACTTC	TRBV19	TRBJ2-7	-	-
CASCRDRSLNTEAFF	TGTGCCAGCTGCCGGGACAGGAGCTTGAACACTGAAGCTTTCTTT	TRBV7-2	TRBJ1-1	TRBD1	-
CASSRQGALNTEAFF	TGTGCCAGCAGCCGACAGGGGGCGTTGAACACTGAAGCTTTCTTT	TRBV3-1/TRBV3-2	TRBJ1-1	TRBD1	-
CASSLTGGFTDTQYF	TGTGCCAGCAGCTTGACAGGGGGCTTCACAGATACGCAGTATTTT	TRBV7-2	TRBJ2-3	TRBD1	-
CASSPATGTQDTQYF	TGTGCCAGCAGCCCGGCGACAGGGACCCAAGATACGCAGTATTTT	TRBV5-6	TRBJ2-3	TRBD1	-
CASSLYLRGYRNEQFF	TGTGCCAGCAGTTTATATCTGCGGGGCTACCGGAATGAGCAGTTCTTC	TRBV28	TRBJ2-1	-	once
CASSLGDTGTLRYTF	TGCGCCAGCAGCTTGGGGGACACCGGGACACTTCGCTACACCTTC	TRBV5-1	TRBJ1-2	-	-
CASSIVPGLQETQYF	TGTGCCAGTAGTATAGTTCCCGGCTTACAAGAGACCCAGTACTTC	TRBV19	TRBJ2-5	-	-
CASSPDLTGELFF	TGTGCCAGCTCACCCGACCTCACCGGGGAGCTGTTTTTT	TRBV18	TRBJ2-2	-	-
CASSSRGDVGYEQYF	TGTGCCAGCAGCTCACGGGGGGATGTGGGCTACGAGCAGTACTTC	TRBV7-6	TRBJ2-7	TRBD2	-
CASNGQTNTEAFF	TGCGCCAGTAACGGACAGACGAACACTGAAGCTTTCTTT	TRBV5-1	TRBJ1-1	-	once
CASSVTGNTEAFF	TGTGCCAGCAGCGTTACAGGGAACACTGAAGCTTTCTTT	TRBV9	TRBJ1-1	-	-
CASSQDDTGTTEPFSGNTIYF	TGTGCCAGCAGCCAAGACGACACCGGGACGACCGAGCCATTCTCTGGAAACACCATATATTTT	TRBV3-1/TRBV3-2	TRBJ1-3	-	-
CSASSGVIYEQYF	TGCAGTGCTAGTTCAGGGGTAATCTACGAGCAGTACTTC	TRBV20-1	TRBJ2-7	-	-
CASNPLRGGLLAKNIQYF	TGTGCCAGCAATCCCTTGCGGGGGGGCCTATTGGCCAAAAACATTCAGTACTTC	TRBV2	TRBJ2-4	TRBD2	-
CASSNRDRSNEKLFF	TGTGCCAGCAGTAACCGGGACAGGAGTAATGAAAAACTGTTTTTT	TRBV6-5	TRBJ1-4	TRBD1	-
CASSFATGRTDTQYF	TGTGCCAGCAGCTTCGCGACAGGGCGCACAGATACGCAGTATTTT	TRBV7-8	TRBJ2-3	TRBD1	-
CAWSIQENTEAFF	TGTGCCTGGAGTATCCAGGAGAACACTGAAGCTTTCTTT	TRBV30	TRBJ1-1	-	once
CASSHRTGPYNEQFF	TGTGCCAGCTCTCATAGGACAGGGCCCTACAATGAGCAGTTCTTC	TRBV18	TRBJ2-1	TRBD1	-
CASSSRTNNNYGYTF	TGTGCCAGTAGTTCCAGGACGAATAATAACTATGGCTACACCTTC	TRBV19	TRBJ1-2	-	-
CASSLEAGADYNEQFF	TGTGCCAGCAGCTTGGAAGCGGGGGCCGACTACAATGAGCAGTTCTTC	TRBV5-6	TRBJ2-1	TRBD2	-
CASSLGSTYEQYF	TGTGCCAGCAGCTTGGGATCTACCTACGAGCAGTACTTC	TRBV5-4	TRBJ2-7	-	-